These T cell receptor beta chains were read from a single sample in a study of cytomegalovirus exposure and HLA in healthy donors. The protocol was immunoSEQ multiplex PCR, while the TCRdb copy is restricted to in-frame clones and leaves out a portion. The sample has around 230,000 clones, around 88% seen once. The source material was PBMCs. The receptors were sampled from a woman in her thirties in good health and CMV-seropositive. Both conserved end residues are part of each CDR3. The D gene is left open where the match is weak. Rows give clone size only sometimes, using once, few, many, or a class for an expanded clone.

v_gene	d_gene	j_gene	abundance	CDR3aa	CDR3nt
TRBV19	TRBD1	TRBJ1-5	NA	CGTGLINQPQHF	TGTGGGACAGGACTTATCAATCAGCCCCAGCATTTT
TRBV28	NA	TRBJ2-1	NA	CASIIGGQSPNEQFF	TGTGCCAGCATTATCGGGGGACAGAGCCCTAATGAGCAGTTCTTC
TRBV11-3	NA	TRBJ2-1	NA	CASSTTPLGREQFF	TGTGCCAGCAGCACTACCCCACTTGGCCGGGAGCAGTTCTTC
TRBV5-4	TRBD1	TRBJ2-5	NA	CASSKTGVEETQYF	TGTGCCAGCAGTAAGACAGGGGTTGAGGAGACCCAGTACTTC
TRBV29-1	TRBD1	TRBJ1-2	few	CSVVQGAANYGYTF	TGCAGCGTCGTACAGGGGGCAGCTAACTATGGCTACACCTTC
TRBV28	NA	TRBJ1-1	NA	CASSSSPDSEAFF	TGTGCCAGCAGTTCCTCCCCAGACTCTGAAGCTTTCTTT
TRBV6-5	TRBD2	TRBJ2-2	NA	CASSYFAGGHTGELFF	TGTGCCAGCAGTTACTTCGCGGGAGGGCACACCGGGGAGCTGTTTTTT
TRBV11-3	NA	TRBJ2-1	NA	CASSLDPAGGYNEQFF	TGTGCCAGCAGCTTAGATCCGGCGGGTGGGTACAATGAGCAGTTCTTC
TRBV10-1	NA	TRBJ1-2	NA	CASSVLRTALYGYTF	TGCGCCAGCAGTGTTCTACGGACTGCCCTCTATGGCTACACCTTC
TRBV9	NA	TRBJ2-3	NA	CASSVGTGSTDTQYF	TGTGCCAGCAGCGTTGGCACAGGGTCCACAGATACGCAGTATTTT
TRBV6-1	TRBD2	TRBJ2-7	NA	CASRLGLASTYEQYF	TGTGCCAGCAGGCTTGGACTAGCGTCGACCTACGAGCAGTACTTC
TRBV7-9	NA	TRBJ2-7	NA	CASSTLTSYEQYF	TGTGCCAGCAGCACCCTAACTAGTTACGAGCAGTACTTC